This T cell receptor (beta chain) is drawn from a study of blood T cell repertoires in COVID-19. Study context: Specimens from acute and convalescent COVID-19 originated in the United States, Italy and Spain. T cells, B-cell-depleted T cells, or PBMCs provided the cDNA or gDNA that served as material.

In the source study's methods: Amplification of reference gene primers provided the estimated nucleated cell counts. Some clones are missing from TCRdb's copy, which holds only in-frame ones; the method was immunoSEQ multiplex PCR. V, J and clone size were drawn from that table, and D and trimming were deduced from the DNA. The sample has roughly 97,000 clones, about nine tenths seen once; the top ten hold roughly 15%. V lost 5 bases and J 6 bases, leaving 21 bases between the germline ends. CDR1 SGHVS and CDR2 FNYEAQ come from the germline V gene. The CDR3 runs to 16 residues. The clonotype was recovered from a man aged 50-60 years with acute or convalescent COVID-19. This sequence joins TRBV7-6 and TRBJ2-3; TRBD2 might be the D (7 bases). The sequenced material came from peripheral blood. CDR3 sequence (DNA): TGTGCCAGCAGCCTACTAGGGGGGCACGGGGGGGATACGCAGTATTTT. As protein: CASSLLGGHGGDTQYF.